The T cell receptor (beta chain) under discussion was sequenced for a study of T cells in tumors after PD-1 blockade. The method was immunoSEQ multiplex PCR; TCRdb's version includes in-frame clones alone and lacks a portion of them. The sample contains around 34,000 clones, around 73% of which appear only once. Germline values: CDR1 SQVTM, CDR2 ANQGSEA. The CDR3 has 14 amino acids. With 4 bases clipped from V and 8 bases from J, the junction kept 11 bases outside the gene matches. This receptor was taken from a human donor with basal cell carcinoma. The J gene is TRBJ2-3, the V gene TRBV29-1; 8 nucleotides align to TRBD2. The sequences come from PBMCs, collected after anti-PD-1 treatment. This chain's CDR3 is CSVAGGAGQGTQYF. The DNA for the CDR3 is TGCAGCGTTGCGGGGGGGGCCGGCCAAGGTACGCAGTATTTT.